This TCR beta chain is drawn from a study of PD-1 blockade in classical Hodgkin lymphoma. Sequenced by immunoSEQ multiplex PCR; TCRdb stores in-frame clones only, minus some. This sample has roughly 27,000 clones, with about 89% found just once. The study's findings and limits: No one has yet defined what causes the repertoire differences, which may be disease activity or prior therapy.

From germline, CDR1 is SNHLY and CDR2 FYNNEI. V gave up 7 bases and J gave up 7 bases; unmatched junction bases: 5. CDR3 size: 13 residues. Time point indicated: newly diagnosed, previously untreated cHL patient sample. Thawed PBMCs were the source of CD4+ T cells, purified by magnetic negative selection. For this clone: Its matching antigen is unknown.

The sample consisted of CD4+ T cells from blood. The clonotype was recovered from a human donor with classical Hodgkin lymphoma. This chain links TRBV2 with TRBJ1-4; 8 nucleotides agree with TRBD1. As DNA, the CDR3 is TGTGCCAGCAAGACAGGGGAGTTTGAAAAACTGTTTTTT. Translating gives CASKTGEFEKLFF. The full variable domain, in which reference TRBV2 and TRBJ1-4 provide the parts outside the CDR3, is EPEVTQTPSHQVTQMGQEVILRCVPISNHLYFYWYRQILGQKVEFLVSFYNNEISEKSEIFDDQFSVERPDGSNFTLKIRSTKLEDSAMYFCASKTGEFEKLFFGSGTQLSVL.